This TCR beta chain was recorded in a study of Graves' ophthalmopathy and Graves' hyperthyroidism. The table lists this clonotype with many counts. As the template, RNA transcripts were used to amplify TCR beta CDR3 regions. The first round was an RT-PCR with HTBI primers, and the second round was a multiplex PCR. TCRdb analysed the multiplex PCR reads with MiXCR anew, one entry per CDR3 protein. The table lists 580,000 or so distinct CDR3 sequences, roughly 40% of them singletons. Symptoms, serum thyroxine and TRAb, thyroid ultrasound, and orbital computed tomography formed the diagnostic basis. The receptor comes from an adult man with Graves' hyperthyroidism. The sequenced material came from peripheral blood or thyroid tissue (not recorded which).

The CDR3 DNA reads as TGTGCCAGCAGTTTAGGCCGCGGGGCCCGAGTAGAGACCCAGTACTTC. It encodes CASSLGRGARVETQYF. The V and J genes are TRBV28 and TRBJ2-5, with TRBD2 as a possible D gene (6 bases). V gave up 2 bases and J gave up 4 bases, with 17 bases separating them. The CDR3 spans 16 residues. Germline values: CDR1 MDHEN, CDR2 SYDVKM. Variable domain in full (rest from reference TRBV28 and TRBJ2-5): DVKVTQSSRYLVKRTGEKVFLECVQDMDHENMFWYRQDPGLGLRLIYFSYDVKMKEKGDIPEGYSVSREKKERFSLILESASTNQTSMYLCASSLGRGARVETQYFGPGTRLLVL.